This T cell receptor beta chain was recorded in a study of early T cells in non-severe SARS-CoV-2 infection. Separate cDNA molecules each had unique molecular identifiers attached to them. MiXCR, run by TCRdb on the 5' RACE reads, gives a single entry per CDR3 protein. The sample holds 55,000 to 65,000 distinct CDR3 sequences, around 13% seen once. The sequence came from an adult who was a healthcare worker with PCR-confirmed SARS-CoV-2 infection or an uninfected control (not recorded which). What was sequenced was whole blood.

CDR3 in DNA: TGCAGCGGGTCTAGCGGGGGTGAGCAGTTCTTC. Translation: CSGSSGGEQFF. This sequence joins TRBV29-1 and TRBJ2-1; TRBD2 matches 10 bases. This CDR3 has 11 residues. CDR1 and CDR2 from the germline V gene are SQVTM and ANQGSEA. The junction had 3 bases not matched to a gene; V was cut back by 7 bases and J by 9 bases.